This note documents a single T cell receptor (beta chain) sequence. As originally analysed: From reference gene primer amplification, estimates of nucleated cell counts were derived. The data were produced by immunoSEQ multiplex PCR, yet TCRdb's version contains in-frame clones alone and is incomplete. V and J calls and clone size follow that table, whereas D and trimming were derived from the DNA. The table lists 100,000 to 150,000 clones, 60% to 85% of them singletons. The data belong to a study of blood T cell repertoires in COVID-19. Overall study context: Samples taken during acute and convalescent COVID-19 were collected in the United States, Italy and Spain.

V lost 3 bases to trimming and J lost 9 bases, with 11 bases between them. This CDR3 contains 12 residues. The germline V gene encodes CDR1 MDHEN and CDR2 SYDVKM. The J gene is TRBJ1-1, the V gene TRBV28, with a weak D call TRBD1 (5 bases). Sequenced input: peripheral blood. The TCR was taken from a man in his 70s with acute or convalescent COVID-19. CDR3 amino acids: CASSLPRVKAFF. CDR3 nucleotides: TGTGCCAGCAGTTTGCCCAGGGTCAAAGCTTTCTTT.